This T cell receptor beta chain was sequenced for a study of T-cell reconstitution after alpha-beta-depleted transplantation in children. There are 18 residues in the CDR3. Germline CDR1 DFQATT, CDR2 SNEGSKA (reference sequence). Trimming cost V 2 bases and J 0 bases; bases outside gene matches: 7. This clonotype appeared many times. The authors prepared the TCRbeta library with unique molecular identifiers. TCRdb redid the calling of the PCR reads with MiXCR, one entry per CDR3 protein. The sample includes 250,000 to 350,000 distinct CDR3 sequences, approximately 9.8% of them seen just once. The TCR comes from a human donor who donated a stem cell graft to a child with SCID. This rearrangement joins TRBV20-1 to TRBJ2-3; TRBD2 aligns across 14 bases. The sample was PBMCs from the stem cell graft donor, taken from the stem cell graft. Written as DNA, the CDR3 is TGCAGTGCTAGATACGGGACTAGCGGGGGAGCTAGCACAGATACGCAGTATTTT. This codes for CSARYGTSGGASTDTQYF.